Described below is a single T cell receptor beta chain sequence and its context. The antigen is unknown. Assay: immunoSEQ multiplex PCR; the TCRdb copy retains only in-frame clones and omits some. The top ten hold around 5.8% of the sample, which has about 130,000 clones, 80% to 90% seen once. The data belong to a study of T cell responses to AZD1222 COVID-19 vaccine. Study results and limitations: No day 14 peak samples; only post-peak repertoires were characterized. Spike-specific TCRs gained breadth and depth after people received two AZD1222 doses.

CDR3 length: 13 residues. CDR1 is SNHLY, CDR2 FYNNEI, per germline. The chain uses TRBV2 and TRBJ1-6; D gene ambiguous. The sample in question was peripheral blood, obtained on day 0 of AZD1222 vaccination. This receptor was identified in an adult in good health. The CDR3 reads CGSTRNINSPLHF. DNA of the CDR3: TGTGGAAGCACCCGCAATATTAATTCACCCCTCCACTTT.